The source of this T cell receptor beta chain is a study of cytomegalovirus exposure and HLA in healthy donors. Study-wide results and caveats: The number of N-insertions in an Asian-associated ancestry cluster was reportedly below the approximately 680-donor mean in a later analysis. Reportedly, TCR beta sequences accurately predicted HLA-A and HLA-B alleles in most subjects. V- and J-gene trimming of TCR beta was linked (in a later analysis) to a missense DCLRE1C variant.

PCR amplification relied on 60 Vbeta primers (plus 13 Jbeta primers). Study processing details: A later analysis counted approximately 88 million unique TCR beta chains, some 12 million shared. Generated by immunoSEQ multiplex PCR, the TCRdb table keeps only in-frame clones and is missing some. For V, J and clone size, that table is used; D and trimming come from the DNA. The table records around 130,000 clones, 80% of them present only once. V lost 5 bases and J 4 bases, leaving 11 bases between the germline ends. The CDR3 has 13 residues. The V gene's germline CDR1 is SGHTA and CDR2 FQGNSA. In regard to this clone: Antigen: not known.

This TCR was sampled from a woman aged 40 to 50 in good health and CMV-seronegative. The sequenced material came from PBMCs. The rearrangement joins TRBV7-2 to TRBJ1-2; a weak D match, TRBD1 (5 bases). CDR3 loop: CASSPGSVYGYTF. The CDR3 DNA follows: TGTGCCAGCAGCCCAGGGTCAGTCTATGGCTACACCTTC.